These T cell receptor beta chains were read from a single sample in a study of blood T cells in healthy people across ages. TCRdb processed the 5' RACE reads anew with MiXCR; each CDR3 protein has one entry. The repertoire includes roughly 2 million distinct CDR3 sequences, less than 50% of them detected once, and over 2% sits in the top ten. Sequencing was done on a sample of blood. Every receptor here comes from a woman aged 40 to 55 in good health. The CDR3 runs from the conserved cysteine through the conserved F or W. A D gene is named only where the DNA matches it firmly. Size is omitted from some rows. Given values are once, few, many or a class for expanded clones.

v_call,cdr3_length,clone_size,d_call,j_call,cdr3_nt,cdr3_aa
TRBV5-1,13,-,-,TRBJ2-3,TGCGCCAGCAGATCGACAGCGGCAGATACGCAGTATTTT,CASRSTAADTQYF
TRBV6-6,15,-,TRBD2,TRBJ2-3,TGTGCCAGCAGAAAACTAGCGGGGGGGCCAGATACGCAGTATTTT,CASRKLAGGPDTQYF
TRBV7-2,18,few,TRBD2,TRBJ2-5,TGTGCCAGCAGCTTAGATAGTACTAGCGGGGGGGCCGCCCAGACCCAGTACTTC,CASSLDSTSGGAAQTQYF
TRBV20-1,15,-,-,TRBJ1-5,TGCAGTGCTAGAGAGGTCGGGACCCGGAATCAGCCCCAGCATTTT,CSAREVGTRNQPQHF
TRBV27,16,few,-,TRBJ1-2,TGTGCCAGCAGTCGAGATGGGGGGGCGCCTTGGTATGGCTACACCTTC,CASSRDGGAPWYGYTF
TRBV18,21,-,TRBD1,TRBJ2-4,TGTGCCAGCTCACCTACCGAACCAGGAAGGACAGGGGGTTTCGCCAAAAACATTCAGTACTTC,CASSPTEPGRTGGFAKNIQYF
TRBV5-6,12,-,-,TRBJ2-4,TGTGCCAGCAGCGGGGCGGGAAGCATTCAGTACTTC,CASSGAGSIQYF
TRBV9,13,-,-,TRBJ1-2,TGTGCCAGCAGCGCAAACTCGCTAGGGGGCTACACCTTC,CASSANSLGGYTF
TRBV6-5,14,once,-,TRBJ2-4,TGTGCCAGCAGAAGCCGAGGGGACAAAAACATTCAGTACTTC,CASRSRGDKNIQYF
TRBV4-1,19,once,TRBD1,TRBJ1-2,TGCGCCAGCAGCCAGACCATTCCGGGACAGGGGAGTGGTAACTATGGCTACACCTTC,CASSQTIPGQGSGNYGYTF
TRBV4-2,13,-,-,TRBJ1-1,TGTGCCAGCAGCCACTTCGGGGGCACTGAAGCTTTCTTT,CASSHFGGTEAFF
TRBV28,14,few,TRBD1,TRBJ2-7,TGTGCCAGCAGGACGAGGACAGGGGCCTACGAGCAGTACTTC,CASRTRTGAYEQYF
TRBV5-1,13,-,-,TRBJ2-1,TGCGCCAGCAGTTCGAACGGTTACAATGAGCAGTTCTTC,CASSSNGYNEQFF
TRBV7-9,14,-,TRBD1,TRBJ1-5,TGTGCCAGCAGCTTAGATCAGGGGGCCCAGCCCCAGCATTTT,CASSLDQGAQPQHF
TRBV14,15,few,-,TRBJ1-4,TGTGCCAGCAGCCAAGGGCCGGGCCGGGATGAAAAACTGTTTTTT,CASSQGPGRDEKLFF
TRBV10-1,16,few,-,TRBJ2-5,TGCGCCAGCAGTGGGAGACTGGAGGGGTCCCAAGAGACCCAGTACTTC,CASSGRLEGSQETQYF
TRBV7-9,11,few,-,TRBJ1-1,TGTGCCAGCAGCTTACGAACACCAGCTTTCTTT,CASSLRTPAFF
TRBV15,16,-,-,TRBJ2-1,TGTGCCACCAGCCTTACTGTGACCAGGGCCTACAATGAGCAGTTCTTC,CATSLTVTRAYNEQFF
TRBV20-1,11,-,-,TRBJ2-4,TGCAGCCACCTGATAGGGGGCATTCAGTACTTC,CSHLIGGIQYF
TRBV7-9,16,few,TRBD2,TRBJ2-5,TGTGCCAGCAGCTTACTGGCGGGGGTAGTTCCCGAGACCCAGTACTTC,CASSLLAGVVPETQYF
TRBV6-1,14,-,TRBD2,TRBJ2-1,TGTGCCAGCATGGCGCGGGGGGGCTATAATGAGCAGTTCTTC,CASMARGGYNEQFF
TRBV20-1,13,few,-,TRBJ2-5,TGCAGTGCTAGCGACTATCTACAAGAGACCCAGTACTTC,CSASDYLQETQYF
TRBV4-3,15,-,-,TRBJ2-1,TGCGCCAGCAGCCAAGCACTACCCCTGTACAATGAGCAGTTCTTC,CASSQALPLYNEQFF
TRBV5-1,13,few,-,TRBJ2-4,TGCGCCAGCAGCTTCGGTAGCGGAAACATTCAGTACTTC,CASSFGSGNIQYF